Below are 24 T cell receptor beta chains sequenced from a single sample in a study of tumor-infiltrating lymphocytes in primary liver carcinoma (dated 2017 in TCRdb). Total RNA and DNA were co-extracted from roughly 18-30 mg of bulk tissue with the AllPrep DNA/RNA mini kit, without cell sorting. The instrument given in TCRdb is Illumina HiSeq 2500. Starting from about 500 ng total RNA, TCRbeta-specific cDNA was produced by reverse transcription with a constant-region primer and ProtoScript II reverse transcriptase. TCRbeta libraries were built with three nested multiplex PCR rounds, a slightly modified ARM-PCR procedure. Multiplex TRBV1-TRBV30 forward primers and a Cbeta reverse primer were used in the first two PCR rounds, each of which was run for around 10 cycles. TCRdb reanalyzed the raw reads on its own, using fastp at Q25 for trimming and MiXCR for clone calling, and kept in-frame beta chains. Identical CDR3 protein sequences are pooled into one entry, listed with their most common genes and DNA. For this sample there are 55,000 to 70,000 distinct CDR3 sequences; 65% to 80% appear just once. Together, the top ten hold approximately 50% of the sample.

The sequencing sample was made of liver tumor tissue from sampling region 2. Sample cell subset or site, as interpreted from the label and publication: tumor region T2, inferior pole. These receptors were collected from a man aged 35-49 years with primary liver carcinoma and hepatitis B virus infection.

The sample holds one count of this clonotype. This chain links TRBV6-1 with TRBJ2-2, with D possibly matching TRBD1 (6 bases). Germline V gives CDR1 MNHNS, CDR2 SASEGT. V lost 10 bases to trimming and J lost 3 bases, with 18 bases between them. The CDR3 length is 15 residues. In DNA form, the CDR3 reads TGTGCCACAGGGTGGGACACTAAGGACACCGGGGAGCTGTTTTTT. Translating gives CATGWDTKDTGELFF.

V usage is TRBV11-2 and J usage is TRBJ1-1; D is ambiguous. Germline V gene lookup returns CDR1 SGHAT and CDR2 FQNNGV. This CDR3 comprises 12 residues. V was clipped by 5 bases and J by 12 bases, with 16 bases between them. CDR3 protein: CASSRPTPETFF. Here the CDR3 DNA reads TGTGCCAGCAGCCGTCCTACACCCGAAACTTTCTTT. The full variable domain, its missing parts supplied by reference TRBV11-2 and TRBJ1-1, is EAGVAQSPRYKIIEKRQSVAFWCNPISGHATLYWYQQILGQGPKLLIQFQNNGVVDDSQLPKDRFSAERLKGVDSTLKIQPAKLEDSAVYLCASSRPTPETFFGQGTRLTVV.

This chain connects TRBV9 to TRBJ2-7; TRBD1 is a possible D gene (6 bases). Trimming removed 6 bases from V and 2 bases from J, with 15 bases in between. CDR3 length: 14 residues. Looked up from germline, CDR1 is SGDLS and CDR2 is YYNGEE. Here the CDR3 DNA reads TGTGCCAGCAACCTCGGACAGAGACCCTACGAGCAGTACTTC. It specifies CASNLGQRPYEQYF.

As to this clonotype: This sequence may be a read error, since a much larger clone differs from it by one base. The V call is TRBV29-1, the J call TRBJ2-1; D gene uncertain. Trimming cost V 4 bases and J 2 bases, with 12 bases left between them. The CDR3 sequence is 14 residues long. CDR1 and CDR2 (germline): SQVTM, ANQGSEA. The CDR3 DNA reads TGCAGCGTTGCCCTCAGTGAAACCTACAATGAGCAGTTCTTC. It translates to CSVALSETYNEQFF.

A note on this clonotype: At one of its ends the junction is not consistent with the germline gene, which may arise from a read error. CDR3 coding DNA: TGTGCCAGCAGCTTAGAGCTCATAGCGGGAATGAATGAGCAGCCCTTC. Translating it yields CASSLELIAGMNEQPF. The chain combines TRBV11-2 with TRBJ2-1; 8 nucleotides align to TRBD2. Germline CDR1 and CDR2: SGHAT and FQNNGV. The CDR3 is made up of 16 amino acids. Using reference TRBV11-2 and TRBJ2-1 for the parts outside the CDR3, the full variable domain is EAGVAQSPRYKIIEKRQSVAFWCNPISGHATLYWYQQILGQGPKLLIQFQNNGVVDDSQLPKDRFSAERLKGVDSTLKIQPAKLEDSAVYLCASSLELIAGMNEQPFGPGTRLTVL.

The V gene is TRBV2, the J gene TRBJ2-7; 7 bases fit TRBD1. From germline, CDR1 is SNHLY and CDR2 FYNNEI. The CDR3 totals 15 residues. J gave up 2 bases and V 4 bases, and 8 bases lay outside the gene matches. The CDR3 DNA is TGTGCCAGCAGTGGCCTGGGGCAGGGGGCCTACGAGCAGTACTTC. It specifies CASSGLGQGAYEQYF.

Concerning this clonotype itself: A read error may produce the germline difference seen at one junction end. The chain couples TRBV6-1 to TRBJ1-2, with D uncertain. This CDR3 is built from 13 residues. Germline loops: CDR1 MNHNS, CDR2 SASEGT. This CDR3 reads CASSELVSNGYSF. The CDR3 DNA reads TGTGCCAGCAGTGAACTGGTGTCTAATGGTTACAGCTTC.

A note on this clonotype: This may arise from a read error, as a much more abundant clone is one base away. The CDR3 loop reads CASSLDMGNTEAFF. CDR3 DNA: TGCGCCAGCAGCTTGGACATGGGTAACACTGAAGCTTTCTTT. The rearrangement links TRBV5-1 to TRBJ1-1; D not resolved. The V gene's germline CDR1 is SGHRS and CDR2 YFSETQ. This CDR3 has 14 amino acids. The V end lost 0 bases, the J end lost 2 bases, and 8 bases lay between the germline ends.

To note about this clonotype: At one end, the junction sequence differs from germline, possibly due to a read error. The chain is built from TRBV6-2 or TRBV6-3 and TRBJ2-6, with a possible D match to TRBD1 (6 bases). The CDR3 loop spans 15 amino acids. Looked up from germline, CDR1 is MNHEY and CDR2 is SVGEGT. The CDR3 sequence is CAICYSISGANVLTF. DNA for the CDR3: TGTGCCATCTGTTACTCGATATCAGGGGCTAACGTCCTGACTTTC.

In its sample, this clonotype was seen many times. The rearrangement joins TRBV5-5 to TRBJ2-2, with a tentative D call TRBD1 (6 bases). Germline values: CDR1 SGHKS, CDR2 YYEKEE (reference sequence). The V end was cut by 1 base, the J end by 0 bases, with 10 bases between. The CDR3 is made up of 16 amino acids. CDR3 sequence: CASSLFGGSNTGELFF. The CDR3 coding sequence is TGTGCCAGCAGCTTGTTTGGGGGCTCGAACACCGGGGAGCTGTTTTTT.

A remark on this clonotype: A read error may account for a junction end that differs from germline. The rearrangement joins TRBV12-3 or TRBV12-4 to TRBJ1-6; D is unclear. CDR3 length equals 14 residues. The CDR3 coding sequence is TGTGTCAGCAGTTCTACAGTGGGAAATTCACCCCTCCACTTC. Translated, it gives CVSSSTVGNSPLHF.

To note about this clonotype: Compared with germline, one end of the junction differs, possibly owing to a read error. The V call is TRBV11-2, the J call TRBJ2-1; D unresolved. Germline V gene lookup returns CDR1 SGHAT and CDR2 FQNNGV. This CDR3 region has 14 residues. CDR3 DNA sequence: TGTGCCAGCAGCTTATACCGGCTAGTTAGTAAACAGTTATTC. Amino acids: CASSLYRLVSKQLF.

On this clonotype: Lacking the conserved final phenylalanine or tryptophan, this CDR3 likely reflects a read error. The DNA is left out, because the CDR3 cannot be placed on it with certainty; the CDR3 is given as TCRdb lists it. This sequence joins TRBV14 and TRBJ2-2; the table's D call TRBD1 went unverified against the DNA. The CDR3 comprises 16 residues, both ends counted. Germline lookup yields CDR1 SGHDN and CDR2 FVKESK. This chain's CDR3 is CASSHRRTGFTGELLI.

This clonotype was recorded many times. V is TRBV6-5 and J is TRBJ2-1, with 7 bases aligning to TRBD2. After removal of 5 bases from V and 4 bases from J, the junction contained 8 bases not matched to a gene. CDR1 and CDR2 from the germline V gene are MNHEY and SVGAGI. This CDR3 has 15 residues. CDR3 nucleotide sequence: TGTGCCAGCAGTCCCTCGGCCGGGGGGTACAATGAGCAGTTCTTC. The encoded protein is CASSPSAGGYNEQFF.

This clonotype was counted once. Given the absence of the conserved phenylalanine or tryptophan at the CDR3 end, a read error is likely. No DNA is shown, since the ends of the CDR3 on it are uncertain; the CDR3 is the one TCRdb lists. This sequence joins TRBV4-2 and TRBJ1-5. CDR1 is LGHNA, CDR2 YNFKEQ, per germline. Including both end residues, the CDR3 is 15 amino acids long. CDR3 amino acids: CASSQDLSSNQPRHL.

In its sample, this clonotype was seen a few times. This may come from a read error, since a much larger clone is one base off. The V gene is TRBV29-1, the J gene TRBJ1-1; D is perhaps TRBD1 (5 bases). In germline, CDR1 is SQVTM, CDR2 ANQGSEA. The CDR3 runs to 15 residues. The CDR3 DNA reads TGCAGCGTTTCCGCAGGGTGGGGCATGAACACTGGAGCTTTCTTT. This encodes CSVSAGWGMNTGAFF.

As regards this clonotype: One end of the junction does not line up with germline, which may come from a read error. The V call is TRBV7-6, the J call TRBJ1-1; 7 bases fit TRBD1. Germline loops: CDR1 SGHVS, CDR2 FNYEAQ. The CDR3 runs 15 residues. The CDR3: CASSLGAGGNTKAFF. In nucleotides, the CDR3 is TGTGCCAGCAGCTTAGGGGCAGGGGGTAACACTAAAGCTTTCTTT.

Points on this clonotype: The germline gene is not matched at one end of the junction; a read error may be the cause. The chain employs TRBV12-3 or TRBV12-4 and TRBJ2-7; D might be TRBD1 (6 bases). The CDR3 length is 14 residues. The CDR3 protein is CASSLVQGDGKQYF. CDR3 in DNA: TGTGCTAGCAGTTTAGTACAGGGTGATGGCAAGCAGTACTTC.

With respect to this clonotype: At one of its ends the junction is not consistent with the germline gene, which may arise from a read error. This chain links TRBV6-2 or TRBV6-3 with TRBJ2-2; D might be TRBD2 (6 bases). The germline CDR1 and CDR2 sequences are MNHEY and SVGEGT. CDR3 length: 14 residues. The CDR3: CASSYSTYTRELLF. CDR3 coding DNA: TGTGCCAGCAGTTACTCTACATACACCCGGGAGCTGTTATTT.

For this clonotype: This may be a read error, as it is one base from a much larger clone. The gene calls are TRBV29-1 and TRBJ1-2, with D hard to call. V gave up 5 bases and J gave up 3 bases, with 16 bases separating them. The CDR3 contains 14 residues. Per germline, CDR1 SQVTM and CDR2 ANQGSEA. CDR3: CSVSLDGNYYGYTF. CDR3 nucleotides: TGCAGCGTTTCACTTGACGGGAACTACTATGGCTACACCTTC.

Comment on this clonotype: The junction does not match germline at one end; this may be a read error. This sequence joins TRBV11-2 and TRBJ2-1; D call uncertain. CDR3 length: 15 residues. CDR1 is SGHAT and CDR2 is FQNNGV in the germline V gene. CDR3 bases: TGTACCAGCAGCAGAGTGGCCAGCCCCTACAATGAGCAGTTCTTC. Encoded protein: CTSSRVASPYNEQFF.

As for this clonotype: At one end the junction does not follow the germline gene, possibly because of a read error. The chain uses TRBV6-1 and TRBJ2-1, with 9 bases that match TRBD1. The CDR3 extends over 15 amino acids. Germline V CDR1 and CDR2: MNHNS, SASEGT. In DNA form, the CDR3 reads TGTGCCAGCAGAGTCTTGACAGGGGGGTACAATGGGCAGTTCTTC. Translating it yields CASRVLTGGYNGQFF.

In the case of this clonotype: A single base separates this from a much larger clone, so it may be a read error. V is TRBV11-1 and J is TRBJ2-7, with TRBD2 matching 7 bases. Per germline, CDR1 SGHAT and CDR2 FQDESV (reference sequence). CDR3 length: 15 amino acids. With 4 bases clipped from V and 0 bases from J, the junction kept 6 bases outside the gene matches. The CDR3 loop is CASSSSRDYSYEQYF. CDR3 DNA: TGTGCCAGCAGCTCATCCCGGGACTACTCCTACGAGCAGTACTTC.

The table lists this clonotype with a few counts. CDR3 loop: CAWSVQGEQFF. In DNA form, the CDR3 reads TGTGCCTGGAGTGTACAGGGTGAGCAGTTCTTC. The V and J genes are TRBV30 and TRBJ2-1; a weak D match, TRBD1 (6 bases). Germline V CDR1 and CDR2: GTSNPN, SVGIG (reference sequence). The CDR3 is 11 amino acids. The V end lost 0 bases, the J end lost 9 bases, and 6 bases lay between the germline ends. The variable domain in full, completed from reference TRBV30 and TRBJ2-1, reads SQTIHQWPATLVQPVGSPLSLECTVEGTSNPNLYWYRQAAGRGLQLLFYSVGIGQISSEVPQNLSASRPQDRQFILSSKKLLLSDSGFYLCAWSVQGEQFFGPGTRLTVL.